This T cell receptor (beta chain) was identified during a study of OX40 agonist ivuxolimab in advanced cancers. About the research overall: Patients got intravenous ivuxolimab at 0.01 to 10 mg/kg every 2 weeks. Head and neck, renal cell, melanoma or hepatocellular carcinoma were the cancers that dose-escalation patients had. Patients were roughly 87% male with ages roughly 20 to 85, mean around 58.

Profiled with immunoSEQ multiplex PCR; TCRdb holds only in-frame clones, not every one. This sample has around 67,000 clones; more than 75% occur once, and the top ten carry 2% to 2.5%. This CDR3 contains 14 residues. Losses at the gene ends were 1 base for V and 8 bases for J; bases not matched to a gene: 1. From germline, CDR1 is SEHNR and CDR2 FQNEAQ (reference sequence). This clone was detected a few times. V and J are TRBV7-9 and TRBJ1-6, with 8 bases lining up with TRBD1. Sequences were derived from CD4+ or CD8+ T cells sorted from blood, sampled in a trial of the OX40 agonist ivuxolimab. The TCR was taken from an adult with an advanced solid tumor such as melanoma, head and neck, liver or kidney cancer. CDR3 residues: CASSLGTGHSPLHF. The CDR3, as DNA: TGTGCCAGCAGCTTAGGGACAGGGCATTCACCCCTCCACTTT.